The T cell receptor (beta chain) under discussion was sequenced for a study of post-analysis software for immune sequencing data. Overall study context: The patients showed relapsing-remitting, secondary progressive and progressive-relapsing multiple sclerosis courses.

Germline CDR1 reads DFQATT; CDR2 reads SNEGSKA (reference sequence). The CDR3 length is 14 residues. Trimming at V came to 3 bases and at J to 3 bases, leaving 4 bases not matched to a gene. In the case of this clonotype: Antigen specificity is unknown.

Findings of the study overall: Multiple sclerosis patients showed significantly lower normalized Chao1 diversity than controls did. Same-batch preparations were strongly co-clustered by F measure. Patients had higher frequencies than controls of four to six TRBV segments, including TRBV5-6, TRBV5-1 and TRBV20-1.

Built from TCR beta cDNA, the libraries had unique molecular identifiers in them. TCRdb independently ran MiXCR on the PCR reads; one entry per CDR3 protein. The sample yields 650,000 to 850,000 distinct CDR3 sequences, more than 45% seen once. This clonotype was sampled from a girl aged 5 to 17 with multiple sclerosis. The gene calls are TRBV20-1 and TRBJ2-5; 10 positions match TRBD1. Sequencing input: blood. The CDR3 DNA follows: TGCAGTGCTAGGGGACAGGGGTTCGAAGAGACCCAGTACTTC. Protein product: CSARGQGFEETQYF.